This TCR beta chain was captured in a study of CXCR3-negative and CXCR3-positive naive CD8 T cells. General study points: Diversity in memory CD8+ cells fell much lower than the comparably high levels seen in both naive subsets. The majority of assays used fresh PBMCs, and CXCR3 expression partially decreased after cryopreservation. TRB CDR3s were more hydrophobic in CXCR3-positive than in CXCR3-negative naive cells. Naive CXCR3-positive and CXCR3-negative cells shared similar TRBV-TRBJ usage, unlike memory cells.

There are 16 residues in the CDR3. Germline CDR1 and CDR2: MDHEN and SYDVKM. A CD45RO-CCR7+CD27+CD95- phenotype identified naive CD8+ T cells. cDNA libraries for TRB were generated by 5' RACE incorporating UMI labels. TCRdb processed the 5' RACE reads again and assigns one entry to each CDR3 protein, with no DNA. Its table lists about 98,000 distinct CDR3 sequences. About this clonotype: Its antigen is unknown.

The clonotype originates from a human donor in good health. Some clones in this sample may be carry-over from other donors' samples. Sequencing was performed on naive CXCR3+ CD8+ T cells from blood. Subset here: CD45RO-CCR7+CD27+CD95- naive CD8+ T cells expressing CXCR3 (TNR3+). V is TRBV28 and J is TRBJ2-3; TCRdb designates TRBD2, a call that cannot be tested without DNA. CDR3 region: CASSPLSPRGTDTQYF.